In its sample, the clone carrying this T cell receptor (beta chain) was seen many times. Its target is not known. For the second PCR, which ran for 7 to 11 cycles, a sample-barcoded 5' primer and a J-beta primer mix were used. TCRdb fed the 5' RACE reads into MiXCR, producing one record per CDR3 protein. Among roughly 1,000,000 distinct CDR3 sequences listed, around 25% were seen once. The sample originates from a study of blood T cells in healthy people across ages. Study-wide findings and caveats: Getting older went along with TCR beta diversity per million T cells dropping roughly linearly.

The CDR3 has 15 residues. With 0 bases removed from V and 1 base from J, the gap between germline ends came to 9 bases. CDR1 and CDR2 from the germline V gene are SGHVS and FQNEAQ. Healthy individuals of Caucasian origin from Russia, aged roughly 6 to 100, served as donors. These data also featured in a second study, about T cells of mothers and their children.

The chain is built from TRBV7-8 and TRBJ2-5; D gene ambiguous. The sequence was collected from a girl aged 2-15 years in good health. Material for sequencing was blood. CDR3 sequence (DNA): TGTGCCAGCAGCTTAGCCCCCGGCAGCCAAGAGACCCAGTACTTC. Translating it yields CASSLAPGSQETQYF. Full variable domain (remainder filled in from reference TRBV7-8 and TRBJ2-5): GAGVSQSPRYKVAKRGQDVALRCDPISGHVSLFWYQQALGQGPEFLTYFQNEAQLDKSGLPSDRFFAERPEGSVSTLKIQRTQQEDSAVYLCASSLAPGSQETQYFGPGTRLLVL.